The 30 T cell receptor beta chains below all came from one sample that was sequenced in a study of molecular identifiers for immune sequencing clone quantification. TCRdb re-called the PCR reads through MiXCR, storing one row per CDR3 protein. The table lists around 100,000 distinct CDR3 sequences, roughly 34% of them singletons. Sequencing was carried out using naive CD8+ T cells from blood, with Jurkat cell RNA spiked in. Subset defined: FACS-sorted CD8+CD4-CCR7+CD45RA+ naive T cells. These TCRs come from a human donor in good health. Some libraries in this study had Jurkat cell RNA spiked in.

This chain connects TRBV25-1 to TRBJ2-2; the D is unclear. CDR3 length equals 12 residues. In germline, CDR1 is MGHDK, CDR2 SYGVNS. The germline V and J ends were trimmed by 1 base and 5 bases, with 2 bases remaining between them. This CDR3 reads CASSEWTGELFF. The CDR3 DNA reads as TGTGCCAGCAGTGAATGGACCGGGGAGCTGTTTTTT.

As for this clonotype: The germline gene is not matched at one end of the junction; a read error may be the cause. The chain uses TRBV19 and TRBJ2-1; D is ambiguous. Germline CDR1 is LNHDA and CDR2 is SQIVND (reference sequence). The CDR3 is 16 residues long. CDR3 nucleotides: TGTGCCAGTAGTATAGGTTGCTCCAACTCCTACAATGAGCAGTTATTC. Its translation is CASSIGCSNSYNEQLF.

On this clonotype itself: This may arise from a read error, as a much more abundant clone is one base away. This chain uses TRBV7-2 with TRBJ1-4; D is undetermined. Germline lookup yields CDR1 SGHTA and CDR2 FQGNSA. The CDR3 consists of 13 residues. CDR3 nucleotides: TGTGCCAGCAGCCCCCCCATTGGGGAAAAACTGTTATTT. This translates into CASSPPIGEKLLF.

As concerns this clonotype: Mismatch with germline at one junction end may stem from a read error. The rearrangement uses TRBV4-1 and TRBJ2-3; D uncertain. The V gene's germline CDR1 is MGHRA and CDR2 YSYEKL. The CDR3 covers 16 residues. Here the CDR3 DNA reads TGCGCTAGCAGCCAAGCGTCTCCCGTTCAAGGTTGGCAGCAGTATTTT. Protein: CASSQASPVQGWQQYF.

In this sample, this clonotype turned up many times. The genes are TRBV7-9 and TRBJ2-7, with TRBD1 identical over 9 bases. Germline trimming cut 4 bases from V and 3 bases from J; bases unmatched to any gene: 4. Germline V gives CDR1 SEHNR, CDR2 FQNEAQ (reference sequence). The CDR3 is 14 residues long. CDR3 amino acids: CASSYWTGDYEQYF. For the CDR3, the DNA is TGTGCCAGCAGCTATTGGACAGGGGACTACGAGCAGTACTTC.

This clonotype was detected only a few times. The chain couples TRBV5-6 to TRBJ1-2; TRBD1 is a possible D gene (5 bases). There are 12 residues in the CDR3. Germline values: CDR1 SGHDT, CDR2 YYEEEE. The germline V and J ends were trimmed by 4 bases and 3 bases, with 7 bases remaining between them. CDR3 bases: TGTGCCAGCAGCGGGACTTACTATGGCTACACCTTC. Residues: CASSGTYYGYTF.

This clonotype was counted ten times or more. The chain carries TRBV28 and TRBJ1-5; tentatively, D is TRBD1 (6 bases). The V gene's germline CDR1 is MDHEN and CDR2 SYDVKM. The CDR3 is 15 amino acids. V dropped 4 bases and J dropped 2 bases, with 12 bases sitting between them. Here the CDR3 DNA reads TGTGCCAGCAGTTCGCCAGGGGCGGGCAATCAGCCCCAGCATTTT. Translated: CASSSPGAGNQPQHF.

Concerning this clonotype itself: It may be a read error: a sequence one base away is much more abundant. V and J are TRBV11-2 and TRBJ2-7; D possibly corresponds to TRBD2 (6 bases). Germline CDR1 and CDR2: SGHAT and FQNNGV. Trimming cost V 8 bases and J 6 bases, with 8 bases left between them. The CDR3 extends over 10 amino acids. CDR3 sequence: CASRDSEQYF. CDR3 sequence (DNA): TGTGCCAGCCGGGACTCCGAGCAGTACTTC.

Regarding this clonotype: One end of the junction does not line up with germline, which may come from a read error. The rearrangement links TRBV7-6 to TRBJ2-6; tentatively, D is TRBD1 or TRBD2 (5 bases each). Germline loops: CDR1 SGHVS, CDR2 FNYEAQ. The length of the CDR3 is 16 residues. The CDR3 nucleotides are TGTGCCAGCAGCCCGGAGGCGTCAGCTGGGGCCAACGTCCCGACTTTC. It codes for CASSPEASAGANVPTF.

This chain links TRBV9 with TRBJ2-2; D may correspond to TRBD1 or TRBD2 (5 bases each). Germline-derived CDR1 and CDR2 are SGDLS and YYNGEE. The CDR3 consists of 17 residues. Trimming took 4 bases from V and 2 from J, leaving 18 bases between them. CDR3 nucleotide sequence: TGTGCCAGCAGCTCTCAACTCCGGGACCCTAACACCGGGGAGCTGTTTTTT. Translating gives CASSSQLRDPNTGELFF.

J is TRBJ1-5 and V is TRBV7-8; 8 bases map to TRBD1. The CDR3 runs to 16 residues. V shed 1 base, J shed 8 bases, and the junction held 10 bases outside the gene matches. CDR1 and CDR2 from the germline V gene are SGHVS and FQNEAQ. In DNA, the CDR3 is TGTGCCAGCAGCTTAGACTTTGGACAGGGCTTTGAGCCCCAGCATTTT. Translating it yields CASSLDFGQGFEPQHF. Full variable domain (remainder filled in from reference TRBV7-8 and TRBJ1-5): GAGVSQSPRYKVAKRGQDVALRCDPISGHVSLFWYQQALGQGPEFLTYFQNEAQLDKSGLPSDRFFAERPEGSVSTLKIQRTQQEDSAVYLCASSLDFGQGFEPQHFGDGTRLSIL.

The chain carries TRBV4-3 and TRBJ2-7; no firm D call. The CDR3 contains 18 residues. Germline V gene data show CDR1 as LGHNA and CDR2 as YSLEER. Trimming pared 0 bases from V and 2 bases from J, leaving 20 bases between. CDR3 sequence (DNA): TGCGCCAGCAGCCAAGAGGTGTGGCAGGACCGCCGTCCCTACGAGCAGTACTTC. This encodes CASSQEVWQDRRPYEQYF.

On this clonotype: This CDR3 fails to terminate in the conserved phenylalanine or tryptophan, so it likely reflects a read error. The CDR3 protein is CASSPGLAGRRGSSDTQYY. The CDR3 region has the DNA TGTGCCAGCAGCCCCGGACTAGCGGGAAGGCGCGGGTCGTCGGATACGCAGTATTAT. The chain employs TRBV7-6 and TRBJ2-3, with 12 positions matching TRBD2. Germline V gives CDR1 SGHVS, CDR2 FNYEAQ. The J segment lost 6 bases and the V segment lost 5 bases, leaving 18 bases of the junction unmatched. This CDR3 comprises 19 residues.

This clonotype was seen a handful of times. The chain employs TRBV7-2 and TRBJ2-4, with TRBD2 identical over 7 bases. From germline, CDR1 is SGHTA and CDR2 FQGNSA. Unmatched junction bases numbered 18, after V lost 4 bases and J lost 0 bases. The CDR3 has 20 residues. This chain's CDR3 is CASSSLPWLAGNLAKNIQYF. The CDR3 DNA follows: TGTGCCAGCAGCTCGCTTCCGTGGTTAGCGGGCAACCTAGCCAAAAACATTCAGTACTTC.

This clonotype ranks as medium-sized (0.01 to 0.1%). The chain has TRBV28 and TRBJ2-6, with a weak D call TRBD1 (6 bases). The CDR3 is made up of 17 amino acids. Trimming removed 10 bases from V and 2 bases from J, with 21 bases in between. The V gene's germline CDR1 is MDHEN and CDR2 SYDVKM. CDR3 DNA sequence: TGTGCCACCATTACAGGGACAACTTTCCCTGGGGCCAACGTCCTGACTTTC. This encodes CATITGTTFPGANVLTF.

This clonotype occurred a few times. The chain carries TRBV20-1 and TRBJ1-5; possible D gene TRBD1, 5 bases. V lost 6 bases and J lost 2, with 11 bases in between. Germline V CDR1 and CDR2: DFQATT, SNEGSKA (reference sequence). The CDR3 consists of 13 residues. CDR3 nucleotides: TGCAGTGCGGACAAACTTCGCAATCAGCCCCAGCATTTT. It is translated as CSADKLRNQPQHF.

V usage is TRBV28 and J usage is TRBJ2-7, with 11 bases lining up with TRBD2. The V gene's germline CDR1 is MDHEN and CDR2 SYDVKM. The length of the CDR3 is 17 residues. The V segment lost 3 bases and the J segment 6 bases; nucleotides outside the gene matches: 13. This chain's CDR3 is CASSFSVGTSGRIEQYF. The CDR3 DNA reads as TGTGCCAGCAGTTTCTCAGTTGGTACTAGCGGGAGAATCGAGCAGTACTTC. The complete variable domain, with remaining parts taken from reference TRBV28 and TRBJ2-7, reads DVKVTQSSRYLVKRTGEKVFLECVQDMDHENMFWYRQDPGLGLRLIYFSYDVKMKEKGDIPEGYSVSREKKERFSLILESASTNQTSMYLCASSFSVGTSGRIEQYFGPGTRLTVT.

This clonotype was observed once. The chain links TRBV5-6 to TRBJ2-3; D not certain. This CDR3 has 15 amino acids. With 0 bases removed from V and 2 bases from J, the gap between germline ends came to 10 bases. Germline lookup yields CDR1 SGHDT and CDR2 YYEEEE. CDR3 in amino acids: CASSLGSPITDTQYF. As DNA, the CDR3 is TGTGCCAGCAGCTTGGGGTCACCCATCACAGATACGCAGTATTTT.

The V gene is TRBV10-3, the J gene TRBJ1-1; D unclear. This CDR3 spans 14 amino acids. The V end lost 3 bases, the J end lost 0 bases, and 8 bases lay between the germline ends. CDR1 and CDR2 (germline): ENHRY, SYGVKD. CDR3 bases: TGTGCCATCAGTGACATGGCCATGAACACTGAAGCTTTCTTT. It yields the protein CAISDMAMNTEAFF.

Ten or more counts support this clonotype. The J gene is TRBJ1-1, the V gene TRBV7-9; D may be TRBD1 (5 bases). This CDR3 has 13 amino acids. With 0 bases removed from V and 11 bases from J, the gap between germline ends came to 13 bases. Germline assignment: CDR1 SEHNR and CDR2 FQNEAQ (reference sequence). The CDR3 nucleotides read TGTGCCAGCAGCTTAGCTGGGACTAACATGGCTTTCTTT. It specifies CASSLAGTNMAFF.

With respect to this clonotype: A read error is likely, as this CDR3 ends without the conserved phenylalanine or tryptophan. J is TRBJ2-3 and V is TRBV4-1; no firm D call. In germline, CDR1 is MGHRA, CDR2 YSYEKL. V lost 2 bases and J 7 bases, leaving 13 bases between the germline ends. This CDR3 is built from 14 residues. CDR3 sequence (DNA): TGCGCCAGCAGCCAACCCAACGAGAAGTATACGCAGTATATT. It is translated as CASSQPNEKYTQYI.

This clonotype was counted between two and nine times. V and J are TRBV14 and TRBJ2-2; 7 bases match TRBD1. Germline values: CDR1 SGHDN, CDR2 FVKESK. Trimming cost V 4 bases and J 4 bases; bases outside gene matches: 3. The CDR3 runs 14 residues. The CDR3 nucleotides are TGTGCCAGCAGCCGCGACAGGGTCACCGGGGAGCTGTTTTTT. Its translation: CASSRDRVTGELFF.

This chain connects TRBV29-1 to TRBJ2-7; D might be TRBD2 (5 bases). Trimming took off 4 bases at V and 5 bases at J, with 12 bases between the two ends. This CDR3 comprises 12 residues. The germline CDR1 and CDR2 sequences are SQVTM and ANQGSEA. The CDR3 coding sequence is TGCAGCGTTGTTACACTCGGGGACGAGCAGTACTTC. It encodes CSVVTLGDEQYF.

Worth noting for this clonotype: A much bigger clone sits one base away, suggesting this may be a read error. The rearrangement joins TRBV12-3 or TRBV12-4 to TRBJ2-5; TRBD1 is a possible D gene (6 bases). The CDR3 has 13 amino acids. DNA for the CDR3: TGTTCCAGCAATACACAGGGCGGAGAGACCCAGTACTTC. It yields the protein CSSNTQGGETQYF.

This clonotype was observed a handful of times. The J gene is TRBJ1-1, the V gene TRBV5-1; D remains ambiguous. The V and J ends lost 3 bases and 5 bases respectively, with 11 bases between them. CDR3 size: 13 residues. Looked up from germline, CDR1 is SGHRS and CDR2 is YFSETQ. CDR3 DNA: TGCGCCAGCAGCTGGAACGGCGGGACTGAAGCTTTCTTT. This gives the protein CASSWNGGTEAFF.

This clonotype was seen more than once but under ten times. The chain recombines TRBV13 with TRBJ1-2; perhaps TRBD1 as D (5 bases). With 3 bases removed from V and 6 bases from J, the gap between germline ends came to 17 bases. CDR1 and CDR2 (germline): PRHDT, FYEKMQ (reference sequence). The CDR3 has 15 amino acids. Written as DNA, the CDR3 is TGTGCCAGCAGCTTTCCGGGACGGCAAAGTCATGGCTACACCTTC. Its protein product is CASSFPGRQSHGYTF. Supplemented by reference TRBV13 and TRBJ1-2, the full variable domain reads AAGVIQSPRHLIKEKRETATLKCYPIPRHDTVYWYQQGPGQDPQFLISFYEKMQSDKGSIPDRFSAQQFSDYHSELNMSSLELGDSALYFCASSFPGRQSHGYTFGSGTRLTVV.

This clonotype came up many times. This chain uses TRBV7-3 with TRBJ2-3, with 8 bases identical to TRBD2. Germline V gene lookup returns CDR1 SGHTA and CDR2 FQGTGA. The ends lost 2 bases at V and 6 bases at J; junction bases unmatched: 4. This CDR3 spans 14 amino acids. The CDR3 bases are TGTGCCAGCAGCTTAGCGGGAGGTATTGATACGCAGTATTTT. Translating gives CASSLAGGIDTQYF.

This clonotype showed up many times. CDR3 nucleotide sequence: TGTGCCAGCAGCGTTTCGGATACGCAGTATTTT. Translated: CASSVSDTQYF. The rearrangement links TRBV6-5 to TRBJ2-3; D unresolved. CDR3 length: 11 residues. V was cut by 6 bases and J by 6 bases, with 7 bases left in between. The germline gives CDR1 MNHEY, CDR2 SVGAGI.

As for this clonotype: A much larger clone is a single base away; this may be a read error. V gene TRBV28 combines with J gene TRBJ2-7; 11 bases match TRBD2. Germline trimming cut 6 bases from V and 7 bases from J; bases unmatched to any gene: 5. Germline loops: CDR1 MDHEN, CDR2 SYDVKM. There are 13 residues in the CDR3. CDR3 amino acids: CASRLLAGDEQYF. The CDR3 bases are TGTGCCAGCAGGTTACTAGCGGGAGATGAGCAGTACTTC.

The V and J genes are TRBV6-2 or TRBV6-3 and TRBJ2-2; 10 bases match TRBD2. Germline lookup yields CDR1 MNHEY and CDR2 SVGEGT. There are 19 residues in the CDR3. With 8 bases clipped from V and 0 bases from J, the junction kept 15 bases outside the gene matches. CDR3 bases: TGTGCCAGCGGGCTGTGGCTAGCGGGAGACCCTTCGAACACCGGGGAGCTGTTTTTT. Protein sequence: CASGLWLAGDPSNTGELFF.